This passage covers 14 T cell receptor beta chains from one sample sequenced in a study of blood T cell repertoires in COVID-19. Repertoires were generated with immunoSEQ multiplex PCR, while TCRdb's copy carries only in-frame clones and drops some. The sample contains roughly 180,000 clones, around 79% of which appear only once. Sample: peripheral blood. These receptors originate from a woman aged 55-69 years with COVID-19, enrolled during active disease.

The gene calls are TRBV7-2 and TRBJ2-3, with a weak D call TRBD2 (5 bases). The CDR3 runs to 16 residues. The ends were cut back, 5 bases at V and 7 bases at J, with 22 bases in the middle. CDR1 SGHTA and CDR2 FQGNSA come from the germline V gene. This CDR3 reads CASSPRTGILAYTQYF. The CDR3 DNA is TGTGCCAGCAGCCCCCGAACCGGGATCTTGGCGTATACGCAGTATTTT.

V gene TRBV25-1 combines with J gene TRBJ2-1, with 8 nucleotides matching TRBD2. V shed 3 bases and J 6 bases; nucleotides not matched to a gene: 7. Germline assignment: CDR1 MGHDK and CDR2 SYGVNS. This CDR3 is 15 amino acids long. CDR3 in amino acids: CASSDSGGPFNEQFF. The CDR3 bases are TGTGCCAGCAGTGATTCGGGGGGGCCTTTCAATGAGCAGTTCTTC.

This clone was seen a single time. This rearrangement joins TRBV7-2 to TRBJ1-1; D uncertain. The CDR3 sequence is 13 residues long. Trimming removed 2 bases from V and 4 bases from J, with 8 bases in between. Germline CDR1 and CDR2: SGHTA and FQGNSA. The CDR3 nucleotides read TGTGCCAGCAGCTTAACGGAGGGCACTGAAGCTTTCTTT. Amino acids: CASSLTEGTEAFF.

There are a few counts of this clone. The rearrangement links TRBV27 to TRBJ1-2; D not resolved. The ends were cut back, 6 bases at V and 1 base at J, with 18 bases in the middle. Germline CDR1 MNHEY, CDR2 SMNVEV (reference sequence). There are 16 residues in the CDR3. In DNA form, the CDR3 reads TGTGCCAGCAGCTACCCGACACCACCCAGTAACTATGGCTACACCTTC. Its protein product is CASSYPTPPSNYGYTF.

The chain couples TRBV5-1 to TRBJ2-3; TRBD1 is a possible D gene (6 bases). This CDR3 has 14 residues. CDR1 SGHRS and CDR2 YFSETQ come from the germline V gene. V was clipped by 4 bases and J by 0 bases, with 9 bases between them. The CDR3 is CASSQQGSTDTQYF. The DNA of the CDR3 is TGCGCCAGCAGCCAACAGGGCAGCACAGATACGCAGTATTTT. Full variable domain (missing parts from reference TRBV5-1 and TRBJ2-3): KAGVTQTPRYLIKTRGQQVTLSCSPISGHRSVSWYQQTPGQGLQFLFEYFSETQRNKGNFPGRFSGRQFSNSRSEMNVSTLELGDSALYLCASSQQGSTDTQYFGPGTRLTVL.

V is TRBV27 and J is TRBJ2-2; 7 bases map to TRBD2. The CDR3 totals 15 residues. Trimming took 5 bases from V and 2 from J; bases not matched to a gene: 5. The germline V gene encodes CDR1 MNHEY and CDR2 SMNVEV (reference sequence). For the CDR3, the DNA is TGTGCCAGCAGTCAGCGGGGCGATAACACCGGGGAGCTGTTTTTT. Its translation: CASSQRGDNTGELFF.

The genes are TRBV7-6 and TRBJ2-1; possibly TRBD1 for D (5 bases). The V gene lost 3 bases and the J gene lost 5 bases, with 11 bases spanning the gap. This CDR3 comprises 14 residues. The germline V gene has CDR1 SGHVS and CDR2 FNYEAQ. The CDR3 nucleotides are TGTGCCAGCAGCTTTAGGGGTAGTAACAATGAGCAGTTCTTC. As protein: CASSFRGSNNEQFF. The full variable domain, its missing parts supplied by reference TRBV7-6 and TRBJ2-1, is GAGVSQSPRYKVTKRGQDVALRCDPISGHVSLYWYRQALGQGPEFLTYFNYEAQQDKSGLPNDRFSAERPEGSISTLTIQRTEQRDSAMYRCASSFRGSNNEQFFGPGTRLTVL.

The chain employs TRBV24-1 and TRBJ2-2, with TRBD1 identical over 11 bases. Germline V gene data show CDR1 as KGHDR and CDR2 as SFDVKD. There are 15 residues in the CDR3. J gave up 4 bases and V 9 bases, and 6 bases lay outside the gene matches. The CDR3: CATGGQGEGTGELFF. DNA for the CDR3: TGTGCCACCGGGGGACAGGGGGAGGGCACCGGGGAGCTGTTTTTT.

The chain recombines TRBV2 with TRBJ2-1; 9 bases agree with TRBD2. V was pared by 7 bases and J by 4 bases, with 8 bases of the junction left unmatched. There are 15 residues in the CDR3. In germline, CDR1 is SNHLY, CDR2 FYNNEI. CDR3 nucleotides: TGTGCCAGCAAGTTAGCGGGAGAGGGTTACAATGAGCAGTTCTTC. Amino acid sequence: CASKLAGEGYNEQFF.

This chain links TRBV4-1 with TRBJ2-1, with D tentatively TRBD2 (6 bases). Germline assignment: CDR1 MGHRA and CDR2 YSYEKL. Trimming took 1 base from V and 6 from J, leaving 19 bases between them. CDR3 length: 17 residues. CDR3 coding DNA: TGCGCCAGCAGCCAAGTAGGCGCGGGAAGAGGTGGCAATGAGCAGTTCTTC. It specifies CASSQVGAGRGGNEQFF.

The J gene is TRBJ2-7, the V gene TRBV28; TRBD1 matches at 10 bases. With V trimmed by 0 bases and J by 2 bases, 1 base remained unmatched. CDR3 size: 15 residues. Per the germline V gene, CDR1 is MDHEN and CDR2 is SYDVKM. This CDR3 reads CASSLWGQGPYEQYF. The CDR3 DNA sequence: TGTGCCAGCAGTTTATGGGGACAGGGGCCCTACGAGCAGTACTTC.

The rearrangement uses TRBV7-6 and TRBJ2-3; D gene ambiguous. Trimming took 4 bases from V and 0 from J, leaving 11 bases between them. The CDR3 spans 15 residues. The V gene's germline CDR1 is SGHVS and CDR2 FNYEAQ. The chain's CDR3 is CASSSIDSSTDTQYF. The CDR3 DNA reads TGTGCCAGCAGCTCGATAGATTCTAGCACAGATACGCAGTATTTT.

This clone was seen once. The chain uses TRBV7-2 and TRBJ2-7; 8 positions agree with TRBD1. J was trimmed by 7 bases and V by 3 bases; bases with no gene match: 11. This CDR3 region has 15 residues. CDR1 is SGHTA, CDR2 FQGNSA, per germline. As DNA, the CDR3 is TGTGCCAGCAGCTTTTTTGGACAGGGACAAGCGGAGCAGTACTTC. Translation gives CASSFFGQGQAEQYF.

V gene TRBV10-3 combines with J gene TRBJ1-6; TRBD1 is a possible D gene (5 bases). V lost 2 bases and J 8 bases, leaving 13 bases between the germline ends. Germline CDR1 is ENHRY and CDR2 is SYGVKD. The CDR3 consists of 15 residues. The CDR3 DNA reads TGTGCCATCAGTGAGGTGGACAAATGGGATTCACCCCTCCACTTT. It yields the protein CAISEVDKWDSPLHF.